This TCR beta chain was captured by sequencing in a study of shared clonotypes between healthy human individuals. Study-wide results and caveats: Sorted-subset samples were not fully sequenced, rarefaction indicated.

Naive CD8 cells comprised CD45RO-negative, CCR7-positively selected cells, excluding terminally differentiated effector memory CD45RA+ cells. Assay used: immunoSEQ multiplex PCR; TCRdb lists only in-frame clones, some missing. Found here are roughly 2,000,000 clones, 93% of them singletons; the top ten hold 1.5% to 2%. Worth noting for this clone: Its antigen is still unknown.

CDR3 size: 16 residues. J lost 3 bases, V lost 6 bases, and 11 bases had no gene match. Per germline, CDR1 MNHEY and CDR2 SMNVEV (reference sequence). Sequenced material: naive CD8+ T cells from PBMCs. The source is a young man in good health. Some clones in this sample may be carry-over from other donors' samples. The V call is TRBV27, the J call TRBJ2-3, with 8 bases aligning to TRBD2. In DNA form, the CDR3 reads TGTGCCAGCAGGAACCCGGGACTAGGTTGGACAGATACGCAGTATTTT. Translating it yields CASRNPGLGWTDTQYF.